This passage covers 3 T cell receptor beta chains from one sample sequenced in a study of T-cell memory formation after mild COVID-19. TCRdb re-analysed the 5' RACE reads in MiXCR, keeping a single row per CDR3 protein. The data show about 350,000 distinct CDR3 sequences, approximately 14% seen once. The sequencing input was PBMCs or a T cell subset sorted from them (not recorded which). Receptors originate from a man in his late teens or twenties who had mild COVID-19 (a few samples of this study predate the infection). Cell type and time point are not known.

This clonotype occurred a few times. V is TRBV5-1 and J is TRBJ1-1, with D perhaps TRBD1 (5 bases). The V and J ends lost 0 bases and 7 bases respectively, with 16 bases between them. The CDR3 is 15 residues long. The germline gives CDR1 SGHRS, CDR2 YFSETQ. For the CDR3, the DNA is TGCGCCAGCAGCTTGGCGGGGGAAGGTGTTGGTGAAGCTTTCTTT. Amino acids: CASSLAGEGVGEAFF.

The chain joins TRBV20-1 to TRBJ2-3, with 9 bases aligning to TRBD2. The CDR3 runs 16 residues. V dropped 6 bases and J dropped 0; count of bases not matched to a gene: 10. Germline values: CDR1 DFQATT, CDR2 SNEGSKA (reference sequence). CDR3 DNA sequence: TGCAGTGCCGCTTCATATAGCGGGGGCAGCACAGATACGCAGTATTTT. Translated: CSAASYSGGSTDTQYF.

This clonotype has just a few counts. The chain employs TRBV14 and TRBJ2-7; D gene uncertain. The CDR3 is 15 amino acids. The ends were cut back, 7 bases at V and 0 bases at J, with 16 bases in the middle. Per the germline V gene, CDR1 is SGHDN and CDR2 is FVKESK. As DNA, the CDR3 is TGTGCCAGCACCCTCCGTGGTCCAAGCTCCTACGAGCAGTACGTC. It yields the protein CASTLRGPSSYEQYV.